Sequencing of this T cell receptor beta chain was carried out in a study of blood T cell repertoires in COVID-19. About the research overall: Donors in the United States, Italy and Spain gave samples during acute or convalescent COVID-19.

Germline V CDR1 and CDR2: MNHEY, SVGAGI. The CDR3 consists of 15 residues. The J segment lost 3 bases and the V segment lost 6 bases, leaving 7 bases of the junction unmatched. In the original workflow: Amplification of reference gene primers was used by the study to estimate nucleated cell counts. Sequenced by immunoSEQ multiplex PCR; TCRdb stores in-frame clones only, minus some. That table supplies the V and J calls and clone size; D and trimming were determined from the DNA. The sample lists roughly 180,000 clones; more than 65% were seen once. Ages ranged from about 18 to 89 years, with residence in under 25 US areas. Participants' reported clinical history set cohort assignment.

This chain links TRBV6-5 with TRBJ1-4; 7 nucleotides line up with TRBD1. Material for sequencing was PBMCs or T cells enriched from blood (not recorded which). This TCR derives from a man between 60 and 70 years old who had recovered from COVID-19. The DNA for the CDR3 is TGTGCCAGCAGGGACACCGGGACAGCTAATGAAAAACTGTTTTTT. This codes for CASRDTGTANEKLFF.